What follows are 7 T cell receptor beta chains derived from one specimen sequenced in a study of T cells in Graves' hyperthyroidism and ophthalmopathy. From RNA transcripts, TCR beta CDR3 regions were amplified. Carried out on the TCR CDR3, a first-round RT-PCR used the HTBI primer set. In TCRdb, the multiplex PCR reads were re-called with MiXCR into one record per CDR3 protein. The data show a few hundred thousand distinct CDR3 sequences, around 13% seen once. The sample taken for sequencing was blood. These receptors all come from a woman in her twenties or thirties with Graves' hyperthyroidism that later progressed to Graves' ophthalmopathy.

This clonotype was recorded many times. V usage is TRBV29-1 and J usage is TRBJ2-1, with a tentative D call TRBD2 (5 bases). Between the trimmed V and J ends, which lost 4 bases and 0 bases, there was a span of 7 bases. Germline assignment: CDR1 SQVTM and CDR2 ANQGSEA. CDR3 size: 13 residues. This CDR3 reads CSVVRDSYNEQFF. The DNA of the CDR3 is TGCAGCGTTGTACGGGACTCCTACAATGAGCAGTTCTTC.

The chain combines TRBV7-2 with TRBJ2-3; possible D gene TRBD2, 7 bases. Germline V gene lookup returns CDR1 SGHTA and CDR2 FQGNSA. CDR3 length equals 16 residues. V was cut by 4 bases and J by 1 base, with 15 bases left in between. CDR3 protein: CASSSPRGGRTDTQYF. The DNA for the CDR3 is TGTGCCAGCAGCTCCCCGAGGGGGGGGCGCACAGATACGCAGTATTTT.

This clonotype showed up many times. The genes are TRBV12-3 or TRBV12-4 and TRBJ2-5, with 7 bases aligning to TRBD2. The trim removed 3 bases at V and 5 bases at J, leaving 6 bases unmatched. This CDR3 comprises 14 residues. Here the CDR3 DNA reads TGTGCCAGCAGTTTCGGACCCGGGAGGGAGACCCAGTACTTC. It specifies CASSFGPGRETQYF.

This chain joins TRBV4-2 and TRBJ1-2, with D tentatively TRBD1 (5 bases). V was cut by 0 bases and J by 6 bases, with 14 bases left in between. Germline-derived CDR1 and CDR2 are LGHNA and YNFKEQ. This CDR3 is built from 15 residues. The CDR3 sequence is CASSQEEGPGDGYTF. The CDR3 nucleotides are TGTGCCAGCAGCCAAGAAGAGGGGCCGGGCGATGGCTACACCTTC.

In its sample, this clonotype was seen many times. The rearrangement links TRBV28 to TRBJ2-3; D is undetermined. Deletions cut 3 bases from V and 3 bases from J, with 10 bases between. This CDR3 region has 14 residues. CDR1 is MDHEN and CDR2 is SYDVKM in the germline V gene. Here the CDR3 reads CASSFIGRTDTQYF. The CDR3 DNA sequence: TGTGCCAGCAGTTTCATTGGACGGACAGATACGCAGTATTTT.

The table lists this clonotype with many counts. The rearrangement uses TRBV6-1 and TRBJ2-1; the D gene could be TRBD1 or TRBD2 (5 bases each). V was pared by 5 bases and J by 3 bases, with 11 bases between. The germline V gene encodes CDR1 MNHNS and CDR2 SASEGT. The CDR3 is 14 amino acids. The CDR3 DNA is TGTGCCAGCAGTAAGGGGACGCTCTACAATGAGCAGTTCTTC. This gives the protein CASSKGTLYNEQFF.

This clonotype was seen repeatedly, ten times or more. The CDR3 region is CASMSGFQGTDTQYF. For the CDR3, the DNA is TGTGCCAGCATGAGCGGTTTTCAGGGGACAGATACGCAGTATTTT. The J gene is TRBJ2-3, the V gene TRBV2; D perhaps matches TRBD1 (6 bases). V was pared by 7 bases and J by 3 bases, with 17 bases between. Germline V gene data show CDR1 as SNHLY and CDR2 as FYNNEI. The CDR3 runs 15 residues.